This passage covers 23 T cell receptor beta chains from one sample sequenced in a study of T cells in Graves' hyperthyroidism and ophthalmopathy. Amplified TCR beta CDR3 regions came from RNA transcripts. The TCR CDR3 first-round RT-PCR relied on the HTBI primer set. One entry per CDR3 protein, called by TCRdb with MiXCR from the multiplex PCR reads. The repertoire holds some 460,000 distinct CDR3 sequences, about a sixth seen once, with around 14% in the top ten. Sequenced material: blood. Receptors originate from a woman aged 18-29 years with Graves' hyperthyroidism.

This clonotype has ten or more counts. The CDR3 DNA follows: TGTGCCAGCAGCGTTAGCGGGGGGGCCTATGAGCAGTTCTTC. Its translation: CASSVSGGAYEQFF. The gene calls are TRBV7-9 and TRBJ2-1, with TRBD2 matching 11 bases. V lost 5 bases and J lost 8; bases outside the gene matches: 5. In germline, CDR1 is SEHNR, CDR2 FQNEAQ (reference sequence). There are 14 residues in the CDR3.

This clonotype was counted at least ten times. The V gene is TRBV27, the J gene TRBJ2-7; tentatively, D is TRBD2 (6 bases). In germline, CDR1 is MNHEY, CDR2 SMNVEV (reference sequence). The V end was cut by 6 bases, the J end by 5 bases, with 20 bases between. This CDR3 region has 15 residues. The CDR3 loop reads CASSVQVTRPHEQYF. DNA for the CDR3: TGTGCCAGCAGCGTACAGGTGACTAGGCCACACGAGCAGTACTTC.

This clonotype was observed at least ten times. J is TRBJ2-7 and V is TRBV12-3 or TRBV12-4; D possibly uses TRBD1 or TRBD2 (5 bases each). The CDR3 runs to 14 residues. V was pared by 1 base and J by 3 bases, with 10 bases between. Here the CDR3 DNA reads TGTGCCAGCAGTTTAGGCAGGGAGTTCTACGAGCAGTACTTC. Translation gives CASSLGREFYEQYF.

In its sample, this clonotype was seen many times. The chain recombines TRBV7-9 with TRBJ1-1; perhaps TRBD1 as D (5 bases). The V and J ends lost 3 bases and 4 bases respectively, with 18 bases between them. Germline lookup yields CDR1 SEHNR and CDR2 FQNEAQ (reference sequence). This CDR3 contains 16 residues. CDR3 amino acids: CASSFRGVSGGTEAFF. CDR3 bases: TGTGCCAGCAGCTTTCGGGGGGTATCAGGAGGCACTGAAGCTTTCTTT.

The gene calls are TRBV7-2 and TRBJ1-1; 12 positions match TRBD1. In germline, CDR1 is SGHTA, CDR2 FQGNSA. The CDR3 has 16 residues. J was trimmed by 7 bases and V by 4 bases; bases with no gene match: 10. In nucleotides, the CDR3 is TGTGCCAGCAGCTCACCTTGGGACAGGGGGCGGGTTGAAGCTTTCTTT. Amino acid sequence: CASSSPWDRGRVEAFF.

In this sample, this clonotype turned up a few times. A much more abundant neighbour one base away suggests this may be a read error. CDR3 DNA: TGTGCCAGCAGCCAAGGGGGGCTAACGGAGCTCCAGCAGTACTTC. Translated: CASSQGGLTELQQYF. The chain is built from TRBV3-1 and TRBJ2-7, with D tentatively TRBD1 (6 bases). The CDR3 has 15 residues. CDR1 LGHDT and CDR2 YNNKEL come from the germline V gene (reference sequence). Trimming pared 1 base from V and 8 bases from J, leaving 18 bases between.

The chain links TRBV4-1 to TRBJ1-4; D is unclear. The germline V gene encodes CDR1 MGHRA and CDR2 YSYEKL. CDR3 size: 13 residues. Trimming shortened V by 4 bases and J by 7 bases, and 10 bases separated the two germline ends. This chain's CDR3 is CASSLLPTEKLFF. CDR3 DNA: TGCGCCAGCAGCCTCCTCCCGACTGAAAAACTGTTTTTT.

This clonotype was seen repeatedly, ten times or more. This chain links TRBV7-2 with TRBJ1-1; D remains ambiguous. V was pared by 5 bases and J by 5 bases, with 18 bases between. Germline loops: CDR1 SGHTA, CDR2 FQGNSA. The CDR3 is 15 amino acids. CDR3 bases: TGTGCCAGCAGCCCCCAAACCACCCGGGGAACTGAAGCTTTCTTT. Amino acid sequence: CASSPQTTRGTEAFF.

This clonotype was found many times. This rearrangement joins TRBV7-9 to TRBJ2-5; D uncertain. The germline gives CDR1 SEHNR, CDR2 FQNEAQ (reference sequence). Trimming stripped 0 bases from V and 5 bases from J, with 10 bases between. The length of the CDR3 is 14 residues. Here the CDR3 DNA reads TGTGCCAGCAGCTTAGCGGGATTGTATGAGACCCAGTACTTC. Amino acids: CASSLAGLYETQYF.

The rearrangement uses TRBV2 and TRBJ1-4, with a weak D call TRBD1 (5 bases). From germline, CDR1 is SNHLY and CDR2 FYNNEI. V gave up 0 bases and J gave up 8 bases, with 13 bases separating them. This CDR3 spans 15 amino acids. Here the CDR3 reads CASSEAWGTGEKLFF. Here the CDR3 DNA reads TGTGCCAGCAGTGAAGCCTGGGGGACTGGGGAAAAACTGTTTTTT. The variable domain in full, completed from reference TRBV2 and TRBJ1-4, reads EPEVTQTPSHQVTQMGQEVILRCVPISNHLYFYWYRQILGQKVEFLVSFYNNEISEKSEIFDDQFSVERPDGSNFTLKIRSTKLEDSAMYFCASSEAWGTGEKLFFGSGTQLSVL.

This clonotype has ten or more counts. The genes are TRBV9 and TRBJ2-7, with 7 bases lining up with TRBD2. V shed 0 bases, J shed 3 bases, and the junction held 3 bases outside the gene matches. Germline V CDR1 and CDR2: SGDLS, YYNGEE. The CDR3 totals 14 residues. This chain's CDR3 is CASSVEPSGYEQYF. CDR3 DNA sequence: TGTGCCAGCAGCGTAGAACCTAGCGGCTACGAGCAGTACTTC.

The chain uses TRBV2 and TRBJ1-3; 7 bases map to TRBD1. Trimming cost V 4 bases and J 5 bases; bases outside gene matches: 8. This CDR3 is built from 15 residues. Germline CDR1 and CDR2: SNHLY and FYNNEI. The CDR3 DNA sequence: TGTGCCAGCAGTGTTGGACAGGTGGGAAGAAACACCATATATTTT. This codes for CASSVGQVGRNTIYF.

This clonotype occurred many times. V and J are TRBV11-1 and TRBJ2-1, with TRBD2 identical over 12 bases. V gave up 6 bases and J gave up 0 bases; unmatched junction bases: 12. The CDR3 has 19 residues. Germline CDR1 reads SGHAT; CDR2 reads FQDESV (reference sequence). The CDR3 loop is CASSLAGGPIPSSYNEQFF. The DNA of the CDR3 is TGTGCCAGCAGTCTAGCGGGAGGGCCTATCCCCAGCTCCTACAATGAGCAGTTCTTC.

The CDR3 coding sequence is TGTGCCAGCAGTTACACAGCGGGACCGGGCGAGCAGTACTTC. Encoded protein: CASSYTAGPGEQYF. The genes are TRBV6-5 and TRBJ2-7; 7 bases map to TRBD2. Germline V gene sequence: CDR1 MNHEY, CDR2 SVGAGI. The CDR3 sequence is 14 residues long. V dropped 2 bases and J dropped 6; count of bases not matched to a gene: 7.

The rearrangement joins TRBV19 to TRBJ2-1; TRBD1 matches 11 bases. The CDR3 covers 16 residues. Germline CDR1 LNHDA, CDR2 SQIVND (reference sequence). The trim removed 5 bases at V and 5 bases at J, leaving 8 bases unmatched. The CDR3, as DNA: TGTGCCAGTAGTCGCCGGACAGGGGGCAGGAACAATGAGCAGTTCTTC. Translation gives CASSRRTGGRNNEQFF.

As to this clonotype: A much larger clone differs from this one at a single base, so this may be a read error. CDR3 amino acids: CSAAADYGYTF. DNA for the CDR3: TGCAGTGCCGCGGCGGACTATGGCTACACCTTC. This chain joins TRBV20-1 and TRBJ1-2; D unresolved. V lost 6 bases, J lost 3 bases, and 8 bases lay in between. CDR1 and CDR2 from the germline V gene are DFQATT and SNEGSKA (reference sequence). The CDR3 has 11 amino acids.

This clonotype was seen a few times. The genes are TRBV24-1 and TRBJ2-2; D is possibly TRBD2 (5 bases). The CDR3 loop spans 16 amino acids. V shed 3 bases and J shed 2 bases, with 12 bases lying between them. Germline values: CDR1 KGHDR, CDR2 SFDVKD. The CDR3 reads CATSDGGMANTGELFF. The CDR3, as DNA: TGTGCCACCAGTGATGGAGGAATGGCTAACACCGGGGAGCTGTTTTTT.

This clonotype was seen a handful of times. The chain carries TRBV20-1 and TRBJ1-1; D uncertain. This CDR3 has 11 amino acids. Deletions cut 0 bases from V and 8 bases from J, with 7 bases between. Germline values: CDR1 DFQATT, CDR2 SNEGSKA (reference sequence). CDR3 coding DNA: TGCAGTGCTAGAGATGGCAAGGAAGCTTTCTTT. Its protein product is CSARDGKEAFF.

The chain carries TRBV19 and TRBJ1-5; D may be TRBD1 (5 bases). With 6 bases removed from V and 5 bases from J, the gap between germline ends came to 20 bases. This CDR3 is 16 amino acids long. Germline CDR1 reads LNHDA; CDR2 reads SQIVND (reference sequence). CDR3 amino acids: CASRGAGGVFDQPQHF. The CDR3 DNA sequence: TGTGCCAGTAGGGGCGCTGGGGGAGTCTTCGATCAGCCCCAGCATTTT.

This clonotype was seen a few times. The chain uses TRBV19 and TRBJ1-1; no firm D call. Germline V gene data show CDR1 as LNHDA and CDR2 as SQIVND (reference sequence). The CDR3 runs to 11 residues. The CDR3 DNA is TGTGCGACCTACGAACCCCCTGGGGCTTTCTTT. Encoded protein: CATYEPPGAFF.

This clonotype has only a few counts. The rearrangement uses TRBV5-6 and TRBJ1-2; D uncertain. V was pared by 0 bases and J by 3 bases, with 9 bases between. The germline CDR1 and CDR2 sequences are SGHDT and YYEEEE. The CDR3 consists of 14 residues. CDR3 sequence (DNA): TGTGCCAGCAGCTTGGGGTCGCAGGACTATGGCTACACCTTC. Translating it yields CASSLGSQDYGYTF.

This clonotype was detected ten times or more. The rearrangement links TRBV28 to TRBJ2-1; either TRBD1 or TRBD2 may fit D (5 bases each). From germline, CDR1 is MDHEN and CDR2 SYDVKM. V was trimmed by 6 bases and J by 0 bases, leaving 12 bases between them. This CDR3 contains 15 residues. The DNA for the CDR3 is TGTGCCAGCAGCCAGCTTGGGACCTCCTACAATGAGCAGTTCTTC. Encoded protein: CASSQLGTSYNEQFF.

Many counts were recorded for this clonotype. The chain is built from TRBV15 and TRBJ2-7, with D perhaps matching TRBD1 or TRBD2 (6 bases each). This CDR3 is built from 13 residues. Germline CDR1 is LNHNV and CDR2 is YYDKDF (reference sequence). The germline V and J ends were trimmed by 5 bases and 5 bases, with 13 bases remaining between them. This CDR3 reads CATSLSGADEQYF. The CDR3 DNA sequence: TGTGCCACCAGCTTATCGGGGGCTGACGAGCAGTACTTC.